This TCR beta chain came from a study of T cell clusters in autoimmune cytopenias. TRB was amplified by touch-down multiplex PCR, primer pools A and B combined. One entry per CDR3 protein, without DNA, is what TCRdb gives after re-calling the multiplex PCR reads. This specimen shows 9,500 to 15,000 distinct CDR3 sequences; the ten leading clones hold around 3%. Each sample's input was roughly 270 ng genomic DNA, about 38,000 genome equivalents. The CDR3 length is 16 residues. Germline CDR1 reads SGHRS; CDR2 reads YFSETQ. Sequencing input: peripheral blood. This TCR came from a human donor with an autoimmune cytopenia or autoimmune hepatitis (not recorded which). The chain joins TRBV5-1 to TRBJ2-6; TCRdb names TRBD1, which stays unverified in the absence of DNA. Here the CDR3 reads CASSSDGHSGANVLTF.